Described below is a single T cell receptor beta chain sequence and its context. The antigen remains undetermined. This entry is derived from a study of T cells in localized non-small cell lung cancer. Study-level results: A denser population of T cells in blood accompanied longer overall survival. A median of around 57 clones ranked among the top 100 in tumor appeared in adjacent lung. Peak T cell clonality was found in uninvolved adjacent lung, exceeding tumor.

Measured with immunoSEQ multiplex PCR; TCRdb has only the in-frame clones, and not every one. The table lists about 1,800 clones, roughly 36% of them singletons. The V and J ends lost 2 bases and 6 bases respectively, with 15 bases between them. Germline values: CDR1 LNHDA, CDR2 SQIVND (reference sequence). This CDR3 has 15 residues. This sequence joins TRBV19 and TRBJ2-3; D possibly corresponds to TRBD2 (6 bases). The sample was lung tumor tissue, taken before any cancer treatment. This clonotype was sampled from a woman aged 35 to 75 with stage I lung adenocarcinoma. CDR3 DNA sequence: TGTGCCAGTAGTATACGGGCGGGGAGGCTGGATACGCAGTATTTT. This sequence encodes CASSIRAGRLDTQYF. The full variable domain, rest sourced from reference TRBV19 and TRBJ2-3, is DGGITQSPKYLFRKEGQNVTLSCEQNLNHDAMYWYRQDPGQGLRLIYYSQIVNDFQKGDIAEGYSVSREKKESFPLTVTSAQKNPTAFYLCASSIRAGRLDTQYFGPGTRLTVL.